Below, 10 T cell receptor beta chains from the same sample are listed, as sequenced in a study of T cell responses to AZD1222 COVID-19 vaccine. The protocol was immunoSEQ multiplex PCR, while the TCRdb copy is restricted to in-frame clones and leaves out a portion. The table has around 100,000 clones, 90% seen once. Material: peripheral blood, obtained on day 0 of AZD1222 vaccination. These receptors came from an adult in good health.

This chain connects TRBV19 to TRBJ1-1; D not resolved. This CDR3 spans 14 amino acids. Germline CDR1 and CDR2: LNHDA and SQIVND (reference sequence). Trimming shortened V by 5 bases and J by 1 base, and 11 bases separated the two germline ends. For the CDR3, the DNA is TGTGCCAGTAGTGCGATAGGGCAGAACACTGAAGCTTTCTTT. This sequence encodes CASSAIGQNTEAFF.

The table lists this clone with a few counts. The rearrangement joins TRBV7-9 to TRBJ1-1, with unresolved D. Looked up from germline, CDR1 is SEHNR and CDR2 is FQNEAQ (reference sequence). V shed 3 bases and J shed 9 bases, with 11 bases lying between them. CDR3 size: 12 residues. The CDR3 DNA follows: TGTGCCAGCAGCTTGGCCGAGACTCAAGCTTTCTTT. Its protein is CASSLAETQAFF.

The chain employs TRBV9 and TRBJ1-4; weak D call: TRBD1 (6 bases). The CDR3 has 14 residues. Germline CDR1 SGDLS, CDR2 YYNGEE. V was shortened by 0 bases and J by 11 bases, with 14 bases between the two germline ends. The CDR3 region has the DNA TGTGCCAGCAGCGTAGGACAGGCCCGCGCGAAACTGTTTTTT. Amino acids: CASSVGQARAKLFF.

A remark on this clone: The sample carries other DNA sequences with the same CDR3. CDR3 region: CASNTGGRGTGELFF. In nucleotides, the CDR3 is TGTGCCAGCAATACAGGGGGGCGGGGCACCGGGGAGCTGTTTTTT. The chain is built from TRBV7-2 and TRBJ2-2; TRBD1 aligns across 8 bases. Trimming removed 7 bases from V and 4 bases from J; junction bases left unmatched: 8. This CDR3 is 15 amino acids long. Germline V lookup: CDR1 SGHTA, CDR2 FQGNSA. Supplemented by reference TRBV7-2 and TRBJ2-2, the full variable domain reads GAGVSQSPSNKVTEKGKDVELRCDPISGHTALYWYRQSLGQGLEFLIYFQGNSAPDKSGLPSDRFSAERTGGSVSTLTIQRTQQEDSAVYLCASNTGGRGTGELFFGEGSRLTVL.

V usage is TRBV5-1 and J usage is TRBJ1-4; 10 nucleotides match TRBD1. From germline, CDR1 is SGHRS and CDR2 YFSETQ. The ends lost 4 bases at V and 7 bases at J; junction bases unmatched: 4. CDR3 length: 14 amino acids. CDR3 sequence (DNA): TGCGCCAGCAGCCAGGGACAGGGGCTTGAAAAACTGTTTTTT. Translation gives CASSQGQGLEKLFF.

The chain employs TRBV6-5 and TRBJ1-4, with D perhaps matching TRBD1 (6 bases). CDR1 and CDR2 from the germline V gene are MNHEY and SVGAGI. The CDR3 consists of 15 residues. V was trimmed by 2 bases and J by 8 bases, leaving 15 bases between them. The CDR3 region is CASSYQQGRGEKLFF. CDR3 nucleotide sequence: TGTGCCAGCAGTTACCAACAGGGAAGGGGCGAAAAACTGTTTTTT.

The rearrangement uses TRBV4-1 and TRBJ2-7, with D possibly matching TRBD2 (5 bases). Trimming took off 1 base at V and 2 bases at J, with 6 bases between the two ends. The length of the CDR3 is 13 residues. The germline V gene encodes CDR1 MGHRA and CDR2 YSYEKL. CDR3 bases: TGCGCCAGCAGCCAAGTGAGGGCCTACGAGCAGTACTTC. Translated, it gives CASSQVRAYEQYF.

The chain links TRBV9 to TRBJ1-1; D remains ambiguous. Trimming shortened V by 3 bases and J by 1 base, and 13 bases separated the two germline ends. Germline loops: CDR1 SGDLS, CDR2 YYNGEE. This CDR3 has 15 amino acids. CDR3: CASSGRAGGNTEAFF. The CDR3 DNA follows: TGTGCCAGCAGCGGACGAGCGGGCGGGAACACTGAAGCTTTCTTT.

The chain recombines TRBV7-9 with TRBJ1-2; D possibly corresponds to TRBD1 (6 bases). This CDR3 comprises 17 residues. In germline, CDR1 is SEHNR, CDR2 FQNEAQ (reference sequence). The ends were cut back, 2 bases at V and 1 base at J, with 17 bases in the middle. CDR3 in amino acids: CASSLPKTGGLNYGYTF. CDR3 nucleotides: TGTGCCAGCAGCTTACCTAAGACAGGTGGACTTAACTATGGCTACACCTTC.

The chain links TRBV12-3 or TRBV12-4 to TRBJ2-2, with D unresolved. The CDR3 spans 11 residues. Trimming took off 3 bases at V and 6 bases at J, with 2 bases between the two ends. For the CDR3, the DNA is TGTGCCAGCAGTTTTGCCGGGGAGCTGTTTTTT. Encoded protein: CASSFAGELFF.